The 20 T cell receptor beta chains reported below all come from one sample, sequenced in a study of tumor-infiltrating lymphocytes in primary liver carcinoma. The blood RNA (from unsorted whole blood) was obtained, and germline DNA was also extracted. From about 530 ng total RNA, TCR beta cDNA was generated with a primer in the constant region. Investigators got TCR beta libraries out of three nested multiplex PCR rounds, done with slightly modified ARM-PCR. The first two PCR rounds, roughly 9 cycles each, used TRBV1-TRBV30 forward primers and a C-beta reverse primer. TCRdb used MiXCR to reprocess the multiplex PCR reads, holding one entry per CDR3 protein. The data show 300,000 to 400,000 distinct CDR3 sequences, approximately 65% seen once. The sample was peripheral blood. The receptors shown here come from a man aged 35-49 years with primary liver carcinoma and hepatitis B virus infection.

Note on this clonotype: A read error may produce the germline difference seen at one junction end. J is TRBJ1-1 and V is TRBV7-9; D is uncertain. The CDR3 loop spans 13 amino acids. The V gene's germline CDR1 is SEHNR and CDR2 FQNEAQ (reference sequence). The CDR3 sequence: CANSLAGDTEAFF. DNA of the CDR3: TGTGCCAACAGCTTAGCTGGGGACACTGAAGCTTTCTTT.

On this clonotype itself: No conserved phenylalanine or tryptophan is present at the end of the CDR3, so a read error is the likely explanation. The rearrangement links TRBV7-3 to TRBJ2-3; a weak D match, TRBD2 (6 bases). There are 15 residues in the CDR3. Germline CDR1 and CDR2: SGHTA and FQGTGA. V shed 6 bases and J shed 3 bases, with 16 bases lying between them. DNA of the CDR3: TGTGCCAGCAGTTCCGTCGGGGGAGGAACAGATACGCAGTATTAT. This encodes CASSSVGGGTDTQYY.

A remark on this clonotype: One end of the junction does not line up with germline, which may come from a read error. This chain uses TRBV14 with TRBJ2-1; possible D gene TRBD2, 5 bases. The CDR3 is 20 amino acids. The germline V gene encodes CDR1 SGHDN and CDR2 FVKESK. CDR3 DNA: TGTGTCAGCAGCCAAGATCTATGGACGAATGACTACCGGAGGTCAGATGAGCAGTTCTTC. As protein: CVSSQDLWTNDYRRSDEQFF.

Notes on this clonotype: A much larger clone differs by one base, so this may be a read error. The chain employs TRBV4-3 and TRBJ1-1, with no clear D. V was trimmed by 1 base and J by 5 bases, leaving 11 bases between them. CDR1 and CDR2 (germline): LGHNA, YSLEER. This CDR3 region has 14 residues. The CDR3 loop is CASSQGRRGTEAFF. As DNA, the CDR3 is TGCGCCAGCAGCCAAGGAAGACGGGGTACTGAAGCTTTCTTT.

Remarks on this clonotype: A much more abundant neighbour one base away suggests this may be a read error. The chain combines TRBV7-8 with TRBJ1-5; TRBD1 aligns across 7 bases. The J segment lost 11 bases and the V segment lost 1 base, leaving 8 bases of the junction unmatched. This CDR3 region has 14 residues. Germline lookup yields CDR1 SGHVS and CDR2 FQNEAQ. CDR3 region: CASSLGQGGQSQHF. CDR3 sequence (DNA): TGTGCCAGCAGCTTAGGACAGGGTGGACAGTCCCAGCATTTT.

The chain combines TRBV11-2 with TRBJ1-4; no clear D gene. Looked up from germline, CDR1 is SGHAT and CDR2 is FQNNGV. V shed 3 bases and J shed 8 bases, with 16 bases lying between them. This CDR3 contains 15 residues. CDR3 protein: CASSFTRRVREKLFF. CDR3 DNA sequence: TGTGCCAGCAGCTTTACTAGACGGGTCAGGGAAAAACTGTTTTTT.

This clonotype appeared many times. The CDR3, as DNA: TGTGCCAGCAGCCCAACGGACACTCACTATGGCTACACCTTC. Translation gives CASSPTDTHYGYTF. The V and J genes are TRBV11-1 and TRBJ1-2; the D gene is possibly TRBD1 (5 bases). The CDR3 totals 14 residues. V lost 5 bases to trimming and J lost 3 bases, with 13 bases between them. Germline V lookup: CDR1 SGHAT, CDR2 FQDESV (reference sequence).

A remark on this clonotype: One end of the junction does not line up with germline, which may come from a read error. The genes are TRBV5-1 and TRBJ2-2; 8 bases line up with TRBD2. Germline loops: CDR1 SGHRS, CDR2 YFSETQ. CDR3 length: 14 amino acids. This CDR3 is CASSLEAGAGGLFF. The CDR3 DNA follows: TGCGCCAGCAGCCTTGAAGCGGGAGCCGGGGGGCTGTTTTTT.

This chain uses TRBV6-1 with TRBJ2-2; 7 bases align to TRBD1. Germline values: CDR1 MNHNS, CDR2 SASEGT. The V and J ends lost 11 bases and 9 bases, in that order; junction bases with no gene match: 9. CDR3 length: 12 residues. This chain's CDR3 is CAGHRGAWELFF. As DNA, the CDR3 is TGTGCCGGCCACAGGGGTGCCTGGGAGCTGTTTTTT.

The chain joins TRBV10-3 to TRBJ2-5; D is uncertain. This CDR3 has 11 amino acids. Germline CDR1 is ENHRY and CDR2 is SYGVKD. The V and J ends lost 7 bases and 4 bases respectively, with 7 bases between them. As DNA, the CDR3 is TGTGCCATCATGGTGGGAGAGACCCAGTACTTC. Its translation: CAIMVGETQYF.

The V and J genes are TRBV11-3 and TRBJ2-1, with a tentative D call TRBD2 (5 bases). In germline, CDR1 is SGHNT, CDR2 YENEEA. V gave up 8 bases and J gave up 8 bases, with 22 bases separating them. The CDR3 contains 15 residues. The CDR3 sequence is CASCPKRAALDEQFF. The CDR3 DNA reads TGTGCCAGCTGCCCTAAGAGGGCCGCACTCGATGAGCAGTTCTTC.

About this clonotype itself: The conserved phenylalanine or tryptophan normally closing the CDR3 is absent here, so this likely arose from a read error. This chain links TRBV11-2 with TRBJ2-7; D remains unclear. Germline V CDR1 and CDR2: SGHAT, FQNNGV. The CDR3 spans 14 residues. CDR3 residues: CANSPGRLAYEQYS. Written as DNA, the CDR3 is TGTGCCAACAGCCCCGGACGGCTGGCCTACGAGCAGTACTCC.

There are a few counts of this clonotype. This chain joins TRBV24-1 and TRBJ1-2, with D perhaps TRBD1 (5 bases). This CDR3 spans 16 amino acids. CDR1 and CDR2 (germline): KGHDR, SFDVKD. V shed 7 bases and J shed 4 bases, with 21 bases lying between them. The CDR3 spells CATSKESMGGFYGYTF. DNA of the CDR3: TGTGCCACCAGCAAGGAGAGTATGGGGGGGTTCTATGGCTACACCTTC.

Remarks on this clonotype: A read error is likely, as this CDR3 ends without the conserved phenylalanine or tryptophan. J is TRBJ2-7 and V is TRBV11-2; TRBD1 aligns across 7 bases. This CDR3 has 13 residues. Germline loops: CDR1 SGHAT, CDR2 FQNNGV. V was clipped by 5 bases and J by 2 bases; unmatched bases: 3. The CDR3: CASSHRGTYEQYS. In DNA form, the CDR3 reads TGTGCCAGCAGCCACAGGGGCACCTACGAGCAGTACTCA.

This sequence joins TRBV24-1 and TRBJ1-5; TRBD1 agrees at 7 bases. V gave up 4 bases and J gave up 9 bases; unmatched junction bases: 8. Germline-derived CDR1 and CDR2 are KGHDR and SFDVKD. This CDR3 is built from 14 residues. The CDR3 loop is CATSETGVGLPQHF. CDR3 coding DNA: TGTGCCACCAGTGAAACAGGGGTAGGACTGCCCCAGCATTTT.

Worth noting for this clonotype: A junction end diverges from the germline sequence, so it may reflect a read error. The CDR3 region has the DNA TGTACCAGCAGCTCTAGACAGGCTTGGGGGGAGATCCAGTACTTC. It codes for CTSSSRQAWGEIQYF. The chain links TRBV11-2 to TRBJ2-5; the D call may be TRBD1 or TRBD2 (6 bases each). The CDR3 sequence is 15 residues long. Germline V lookup: CDR1 SGHAT, CDR2 FQNNGV.

This clonotype was seen a handful of times. This chain joins TRBV7-9 and TRBJ2-1, with D perhaps TRBD2 (5 bases). V lost 2 bases and J 6 bases, leaving 8 bases between the germline ends. This CDR3 comprises 13 residues. Germline V gives CDR1 SEHNR, CDR2 FQNEAQ (reference sequence). CDR3 region: CASSLQAGNEQFF. For the CDR3, the DNA is TGTGCCAGCAGCTTACAGGCGGGCAATGAGCAGTTCTTC.

For this clonotype: At one end the junction does not follow the germline gene, possibly because of a read error. The gene calls are TRBV10-3 and TRBJ2-2; 10 bases agree with TRBD2. The length of the CDR3 is 17 residues. From germline, CDR1 is ENHRY and CDR2 SYGVKD. In DNA, the CDR3 is TGTGCCACCGCGAAGGCTAGCGGGAGAGGGGTCACCGGGGAGCTGTTTTTC. Protein product: CATAKASGRGVTGELFF.

A word on this clonotype: A read error may be the cause here, since a much bigger clone is one base away. V and J are TRBV5-1 and TRBJ2-5; a weak D match, TRBD2 (6 bases). CDR1 and CDR2 (germline): SGHRS, YFSETQ. V was cut by 0 bases and J by 2 bases, with 14 bases left in between. The CDR3 is made up of 16 amino acids. CDR3 in amino acids: CASSLALVAAQETQYF. The CDR3 DNA reads TGCGCCAGCAGCTTGGCGCTAGTAGCGGCGCAAGAGACCCAGTACTTC.

This clonotype turned up a few times. Just one base apart from a much larger clone, this may be a read error. The gene calls are TRBV29-1 and TRBJ2-7, with a weak D call TRBD1 (6 bases). Germline V gene data show CDR1 as SQVTM and CDR2 as ANQGSEA. This CDR3 is built from 13 residues. CDR3 in amino acids: CSVETGLTYERYF. CDR3 in DNA: TGCAGCGTTGAAACAGGGTTAACCTACGAGCGGTACTTC.